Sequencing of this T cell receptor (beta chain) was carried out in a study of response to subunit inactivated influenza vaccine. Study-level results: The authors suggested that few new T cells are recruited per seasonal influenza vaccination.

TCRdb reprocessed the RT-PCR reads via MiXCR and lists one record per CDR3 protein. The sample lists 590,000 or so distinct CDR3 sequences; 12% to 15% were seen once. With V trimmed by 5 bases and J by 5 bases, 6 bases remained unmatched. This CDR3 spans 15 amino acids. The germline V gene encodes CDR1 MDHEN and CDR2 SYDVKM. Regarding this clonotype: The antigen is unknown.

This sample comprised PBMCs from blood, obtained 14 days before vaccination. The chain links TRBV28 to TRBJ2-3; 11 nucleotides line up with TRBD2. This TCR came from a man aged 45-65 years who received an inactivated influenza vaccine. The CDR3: CASSTSGRIIDTQYF. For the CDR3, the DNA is TGTGCCAGCAGTACTAGCGGGAGAATTATAGATACGCAGTATTTT. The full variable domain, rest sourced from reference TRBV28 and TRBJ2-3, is DVKVTQSSRYLVKRTGEKVFLECVQDMDHENMFWYRQDPGLGLRLIYFSYDVKMKEKGDIPEGYSVSREKKERFSLILESASTNQTSMYLCASSTSGRIIDTQYFGPGTRLTVL.